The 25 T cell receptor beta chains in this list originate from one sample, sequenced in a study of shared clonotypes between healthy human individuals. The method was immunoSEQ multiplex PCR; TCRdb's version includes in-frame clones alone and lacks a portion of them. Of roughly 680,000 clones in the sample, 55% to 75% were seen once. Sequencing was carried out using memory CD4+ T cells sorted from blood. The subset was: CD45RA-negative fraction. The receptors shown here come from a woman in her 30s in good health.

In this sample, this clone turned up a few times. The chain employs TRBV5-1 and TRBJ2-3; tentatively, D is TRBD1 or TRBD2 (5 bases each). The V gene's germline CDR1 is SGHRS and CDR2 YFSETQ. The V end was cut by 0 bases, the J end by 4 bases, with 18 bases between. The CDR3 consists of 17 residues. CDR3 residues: CASSLGLSEGSADTQYF. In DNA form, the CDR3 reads TGCGCCAGCAGCTTGGGCCTTAGCGAGGGGAGTGCAGATACGCAGTATTTT.

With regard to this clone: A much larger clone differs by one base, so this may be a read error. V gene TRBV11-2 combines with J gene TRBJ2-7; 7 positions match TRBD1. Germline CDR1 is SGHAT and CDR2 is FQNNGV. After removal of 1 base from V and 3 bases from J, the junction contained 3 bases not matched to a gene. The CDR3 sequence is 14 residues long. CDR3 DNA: TGTGCCAGCAGCTTAGTGGGGACAGTCTACGAGCAGTACTTC. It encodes CASSLVGTVYEQYF. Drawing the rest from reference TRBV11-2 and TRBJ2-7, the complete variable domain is EAGVAQSPRYKIIEKRQSVAFWCNPISGHATLYWYQQILGQGPKLLIQFQNNGVVDDSQLPKDRFSAERLKGVDSTLKIQPAKLEDSAVYLCASSLVGTVYEQYFGPGTRLTVT.

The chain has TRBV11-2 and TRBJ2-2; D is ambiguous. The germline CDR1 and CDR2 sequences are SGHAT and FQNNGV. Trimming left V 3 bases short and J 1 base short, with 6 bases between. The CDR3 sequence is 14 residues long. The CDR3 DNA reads TGTGCCAGCAGCTTCGGGTTGAACACCGGGGAGCTGTTTTTT. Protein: CASSFGLNTGELFF.

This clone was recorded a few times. The CDR3 is CASSHRDYGYTF. CDR3 bases: TGCGCCAGCAGTCACAGGGACTATGGCTACACCTTC. The J gene is TRBJ1-2, the V gene TRBV10-2; possible D gene TRBD1, 6 bases. CDR1 and CDR2 from the germline V gene are WSHSY and SAAADI. There are 12 residues in the CDR3. Trimming left V 5 bases short and J 3 bases short, with 7 bases between.

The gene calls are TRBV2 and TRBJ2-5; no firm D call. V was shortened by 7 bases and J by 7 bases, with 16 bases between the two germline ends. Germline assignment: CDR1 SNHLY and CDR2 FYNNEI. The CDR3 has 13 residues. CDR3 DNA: TGTGCCAGCACGACGGCTCTCTGGGGGACCCAGTACTTC. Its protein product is CASTTALWGTQYF. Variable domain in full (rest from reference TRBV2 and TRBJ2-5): EPEVTQTPSHQVTQMGQEVILRCVPISNHLYFYWYRQILGQKVEFLVSFYNNEISEKSEIFDDQFSVERPDGSNFTLKIRSTKLEDSAMYFCASTTALWGTQYFGPGTRLLVL.

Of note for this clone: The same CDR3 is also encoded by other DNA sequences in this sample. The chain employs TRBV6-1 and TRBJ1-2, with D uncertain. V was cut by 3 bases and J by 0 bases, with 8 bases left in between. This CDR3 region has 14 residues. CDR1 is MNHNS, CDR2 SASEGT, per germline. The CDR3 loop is CASSDLTANYGYTF. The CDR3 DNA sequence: TGTGCCAGCAGTGATTTGACGGCTAACTATGGCTACACCTTC.

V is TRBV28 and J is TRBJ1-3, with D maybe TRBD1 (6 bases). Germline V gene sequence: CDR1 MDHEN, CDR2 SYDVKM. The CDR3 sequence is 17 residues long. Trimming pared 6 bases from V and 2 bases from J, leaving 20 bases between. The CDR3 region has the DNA TGTGCCAGCAGAAAATACGGACAGATAATAACTGGAAACACCATATATTTT. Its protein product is CASRKYGQIITGNTIYF.

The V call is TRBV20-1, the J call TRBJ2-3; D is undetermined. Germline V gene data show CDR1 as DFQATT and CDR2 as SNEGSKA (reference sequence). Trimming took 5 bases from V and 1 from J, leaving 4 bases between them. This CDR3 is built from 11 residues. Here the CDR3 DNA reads TGCAGTGCTGCCGGCACAGATACGCAGTATTTT. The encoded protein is CSAAGTDTQYF.

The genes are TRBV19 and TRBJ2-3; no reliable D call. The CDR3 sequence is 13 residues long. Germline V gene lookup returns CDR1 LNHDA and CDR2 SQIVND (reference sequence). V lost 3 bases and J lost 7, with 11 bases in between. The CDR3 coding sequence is TGTGCCAGTAGTATTGGGATCAGTAATACGCAGTATTTT. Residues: CASSIGISNTQYF.

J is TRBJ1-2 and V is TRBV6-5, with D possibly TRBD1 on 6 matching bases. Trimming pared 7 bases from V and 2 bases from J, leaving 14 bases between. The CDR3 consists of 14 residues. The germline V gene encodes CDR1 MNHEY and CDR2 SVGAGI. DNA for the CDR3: TGTGCCAGCAACCCGACAGGAGCCAACTATGGCTACACCTTC. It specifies CASNPTGANYGYTF.

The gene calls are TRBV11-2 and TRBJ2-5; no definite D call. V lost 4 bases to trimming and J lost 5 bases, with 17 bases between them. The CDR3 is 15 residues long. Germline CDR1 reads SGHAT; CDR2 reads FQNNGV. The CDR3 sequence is CASSSPLRAQETQYF. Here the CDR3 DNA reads TGTGCCAGCAGCTCCCCGTTACGGGCCCAGGAGACCCAGTACTTC.

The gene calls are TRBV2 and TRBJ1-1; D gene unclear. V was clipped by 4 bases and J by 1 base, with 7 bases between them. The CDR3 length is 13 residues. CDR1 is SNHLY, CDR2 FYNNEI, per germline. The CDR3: CASSAWANTEAFF. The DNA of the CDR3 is TGTGCCAGCAGTGCCTGGGCGAACACTGAAGCTTTCTTT.

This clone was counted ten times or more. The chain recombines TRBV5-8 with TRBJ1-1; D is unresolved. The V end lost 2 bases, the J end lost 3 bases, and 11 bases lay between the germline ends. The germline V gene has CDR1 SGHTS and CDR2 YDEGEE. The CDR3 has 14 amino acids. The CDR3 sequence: CASSFIDGYTEAFF. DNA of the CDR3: TGTGCCAGCAGCTTTATTGACGGTTACACTGAAGCTTTCTTT.

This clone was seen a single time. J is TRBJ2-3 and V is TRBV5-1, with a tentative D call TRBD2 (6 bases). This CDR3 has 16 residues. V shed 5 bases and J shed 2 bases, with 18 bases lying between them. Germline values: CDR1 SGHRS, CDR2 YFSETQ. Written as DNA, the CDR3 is TGCGCCAGCAGTTCCGACTTTGGCGGGGTCACAGATACGCAGTATTTT. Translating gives CASSSDFGGVTDTQYF.

CDR3 in amino acids: CARGGSQPQHF. For the CDR3, the DNA is TGCGCCAGAGGGGGTAGTCAGCCCCAGCATTTT. The chain couples TRBV23-1 to TRBJ1-5; a possible D gene is TRBD1 (6 bases). TRBV23-1 is placed among ORFs of uncertain function. This CDR3 contains 11 residues. Trimming left V 9 bases short and J 6 bases short, with 9 bases between.

This chain's CDR3 is CASSHSGTMLDTQYF. In DNA form, the CDR3 reads TGTGCCAGCAGTCATAGCGGGACCATGTTGGATACGCAGTATTTT. This rearrangement joins TRBV7-8 to TRBJ2-3; the match to TRBD2 covers 8 bases. J lost 6 bases, V lost 6 bases, and 11 bases had no gene match. Germline V CDR1 and CDR2: SGHVS, FQNEAQ. This CDR3 comprises 15 residues.

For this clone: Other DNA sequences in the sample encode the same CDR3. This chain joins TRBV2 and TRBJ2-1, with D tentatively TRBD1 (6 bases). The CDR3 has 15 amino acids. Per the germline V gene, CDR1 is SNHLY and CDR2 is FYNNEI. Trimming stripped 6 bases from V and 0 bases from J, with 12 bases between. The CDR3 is CASRGQPSSYNEQFF. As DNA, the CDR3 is TGTGCCAGCAGAGGACAGCCAAGCTCCTACAATGAGCAGTTCTTC.

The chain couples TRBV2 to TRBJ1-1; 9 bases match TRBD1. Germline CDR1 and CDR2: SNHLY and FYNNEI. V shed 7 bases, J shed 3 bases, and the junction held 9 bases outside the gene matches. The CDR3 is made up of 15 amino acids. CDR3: CASNPQGASDTEAFF. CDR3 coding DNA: TGTGCCAGCAATCCACAGGGGGCTTCGGACACTGAAGCTTTCTTT.

The CDR3 nucleotides read TGTGCCAGCAGTTACTCGGGTATACCTTCTAATGAAAAACTGTTTTTT. It translates to CASSYSGIPSNEKLFF. The genes are TRBV6-5 and TRBJ1-4; D remains unclear. Trimming removed 0 bases at V and 3 bases at J, with 11 bases between. This CDR3 has 16 residues. Germline CDR1 MNHEY, CDR2 SVGAGI.

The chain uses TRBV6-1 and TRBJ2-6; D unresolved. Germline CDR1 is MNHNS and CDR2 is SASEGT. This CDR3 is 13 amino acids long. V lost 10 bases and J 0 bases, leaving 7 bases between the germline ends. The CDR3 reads CATRSSGANVLTF. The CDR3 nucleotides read TGTGCCACCCGGTCCTCTGGGGCCAACGTCCTGACTTTC.

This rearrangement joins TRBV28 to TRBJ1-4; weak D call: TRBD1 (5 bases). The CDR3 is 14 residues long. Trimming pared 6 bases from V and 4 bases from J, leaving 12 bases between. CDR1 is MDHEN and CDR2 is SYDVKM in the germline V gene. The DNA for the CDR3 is TGTGCCAGCAGGGCGGGGACGGTTAATGAAAAACTGTTTTTT. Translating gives CASRAGTVNEKLFF.

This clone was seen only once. CDR3 sequence reads: CASSLTGAGTGVGEQFF. The CDR3 DNA follows: TGTGCCAGCAGCTTAACGGGGGCTGGGACAGGGGTCGGTGAGCAGTTCTTC. The rearrangement uses TRBV7-3 and TRBJ2-1; 10 bases are shared with TRBD1. V shed 0 bases, J shed 9 bases, and the junction held 11 bases outside the gene matches. CDR3 size: 17 residues. Germline CDR1 reads SGHTA; CDR2 reads FQGTGA. The variable domain in full, with the rest retrieved from reference TRBV7-3 and TRBJ2-1, is GAGVSQTPSNKVTEKGKYVELRCDPISGHTALYWYRQSLGQGPEFLIYFQGTGAADDSGLPNDRFFAVRPEGSVSTLKIQRTERGDSAVYLCASSLTGAGTGVGEQFFGPGTRLTVL.

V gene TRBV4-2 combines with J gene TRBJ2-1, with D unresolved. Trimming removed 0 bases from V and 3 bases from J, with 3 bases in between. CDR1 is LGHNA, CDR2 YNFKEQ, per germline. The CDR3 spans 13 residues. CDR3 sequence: CASSQDGYNEQFF. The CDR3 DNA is TGTGCCAGCAGCCAAGACGGCTACAATGAGCAGTTCTTC.

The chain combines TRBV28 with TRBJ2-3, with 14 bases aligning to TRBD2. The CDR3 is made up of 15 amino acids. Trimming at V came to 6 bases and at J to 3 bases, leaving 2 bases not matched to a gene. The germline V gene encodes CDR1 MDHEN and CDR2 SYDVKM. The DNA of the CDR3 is TGTGCCAGCAGGGGGACTAGCGGGAGAACAGATACGCAGTATTTT. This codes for CASRGTSGRTDTQYF.

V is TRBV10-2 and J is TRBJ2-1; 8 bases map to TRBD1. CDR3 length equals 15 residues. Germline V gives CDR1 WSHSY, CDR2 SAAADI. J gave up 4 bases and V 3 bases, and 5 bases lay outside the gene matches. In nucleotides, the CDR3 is TGCGCCAGCAGTGAACACAGGGGGATGTACAATGAGCAGTTCTTC. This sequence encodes CASSEHRGMYNEQFF.